This T cell receptor beta chain was identified during a study of molecular identifiers for immune sequencing clone quantification. Study observations and caveats: Clones carrying above 20 RNA copies accounted for over 99% of effector molecules, under 1% in naive cells.

This clonotype showed up just a few times. Its antigen is not identified. From roughly 20,000 to 1,000,000 sorted cells, naive CD8 libraries were generated with 10%, 30% or 50% RNA. V was clipped by 0 bases and J by 9 bases, with 7 bases between them. The CDR3 spans 12 residues. Germline CDR1 SGHRS, CDR2 YFSETQ. From the PCR reads, TCRdb called clonotypes with MiXCR, one entry per CDR3 protein. The table lists a few hundred thousand distinct CDR3 sequences, 20% to 25% of them singletons. The V gene is TRBV5-1, the J gene TRBJ1-3; D is ambiguous. Sequencing was carried out using naive CD8+ T cells from blood, with Jurkat cell RNA spiked in. Regarding subset: FACS-sorted CD8+CD4-CCR7+CD45RA+ naive T cells. This TCR came from a human donor in good health. Some libraries in this study had Jurkat cell RNA spiked in. The CDR3 nucleotides are TGCGCCAGCAGCTTGGACGGCCTCACCATATATTTT. Protein sequence: CASSLDGLTIYF.